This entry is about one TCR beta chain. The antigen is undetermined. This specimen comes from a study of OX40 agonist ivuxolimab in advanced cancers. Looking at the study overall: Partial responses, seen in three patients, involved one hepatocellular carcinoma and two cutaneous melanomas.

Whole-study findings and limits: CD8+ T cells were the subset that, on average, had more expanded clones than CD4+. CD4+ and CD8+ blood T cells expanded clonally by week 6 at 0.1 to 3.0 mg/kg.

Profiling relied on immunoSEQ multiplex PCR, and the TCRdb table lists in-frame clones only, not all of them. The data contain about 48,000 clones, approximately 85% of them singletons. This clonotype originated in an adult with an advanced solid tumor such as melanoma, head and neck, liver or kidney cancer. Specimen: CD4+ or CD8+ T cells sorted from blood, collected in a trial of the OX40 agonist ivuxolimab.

The CDR3 DNA sequence: TGTGCCAGCAGCTTAATGGATGAGCAGTTCTTC. This codes for CASSLMDEQFF. The chain is built from TRBV7-9 and TRBJ2-1; D is unclear. V dropped 2 bases and J dropped 8 bases, with 4 bases sitting between them. Germline V gene data show CDR1 as SEHNR and CDR2 as FQNEAQ (reference sequence). This CDR3 has 11 residues.